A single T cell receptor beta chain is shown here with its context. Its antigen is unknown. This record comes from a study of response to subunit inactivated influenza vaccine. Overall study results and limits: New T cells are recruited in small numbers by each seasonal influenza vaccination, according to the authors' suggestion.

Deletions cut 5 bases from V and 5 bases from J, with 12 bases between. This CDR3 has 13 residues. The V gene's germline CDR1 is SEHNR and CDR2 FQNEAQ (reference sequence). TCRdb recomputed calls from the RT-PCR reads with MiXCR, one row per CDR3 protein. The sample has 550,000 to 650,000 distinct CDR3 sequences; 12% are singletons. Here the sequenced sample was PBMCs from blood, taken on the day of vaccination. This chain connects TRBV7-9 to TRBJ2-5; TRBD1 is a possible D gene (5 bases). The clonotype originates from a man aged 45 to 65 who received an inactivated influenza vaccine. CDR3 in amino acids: CASSPTAFETQYF. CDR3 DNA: TGTGCCAGCAGCCCGACAGCGTTTGAGACCCAGTACTTC.